These 8 T cell receptor beta chains originate from one sample sequenced in a study of cytomegalovirus exposure and HLA in healthy donors. With 60 Vbeta and 13 Jbeta primers, the PCR was carried out. Libraries were prepared by immunoSEQ multiplex PCR; TCRdb keeps only in-frame clonotypes and omits some of them. The data contain about 150,000 clones, more than 65% of them singletons. The source material was PBMCs. These TCRs come from a man in his forties or fifties in good health and CMV-seropositive.

This sequence joins TRBV12-2 and TRBJ1-1; the D call TRBD1 from the table was never checked on the DNA. TRBV12-2 is deemed a pseudogene. This CDR3 region has 16 residues. CDR3 nucleotides: TGTGCAAGTCGCTTAATATGGGGGCGGAGGAACACTGAAGCTTTCTTT. Protein sequence: CASRLIWGRRNTEAFF.

This chain links TRBV7-2 with TRBJ1-1, with a tentative D call TRBD1 (5 bases). Trimming left V 0 bases short and J 3 bases short, with 17 bases between. There are 17 residues in the CDR3. CDR1 is SGHTA and CDR2 is FQGNSA in the germline V gene. The CDR3 loop reads CASSLAFGTYGDTEAFF. In DNA, the CDR3 is TGTGCCAGCAGCTTAGCCTTCGGGACTTATGGGGACACTGAAGCTTTCTTT.

In this sample, this clone turned up once. The chain recombines TRBV5-5 with TRBJ1-5; D is ambiguous. Trimming took 2 bases from V and 2 from J, leaving 11 bases between them. Per germline, CDR1 SGHKS and CDR2 YYEKEE (reference sequence). The CDR3 has 15 residues. CDR3 DNA: TGTGCCAGCAGCTTATCGGGGTCTGGCAATCAGCCCCAGCATTTT. Translating it yields CASSLSGSGNQPQHF.

The chain combines TRBV5-6 with TRBJ1-2; D is perhaps TRBD1 (6 bases). Trimming pared 4 bases from V and 2 bases from J, leaving 9 bases between. CDR3 length equals 13 residues. The germline CDR1 and CDR2 sequences are SGHDT and YYEEEE. This CDR3 reads CASSPDRNYGYTF. The DNA of the CDR3 is TGTGCCAGCAGCCCCGACAGGAACTATGGCTACACCTTC.

The rearrangement uses TRBV7-2 and TRBJ1-2, with D perhaps TRBD1 (6 bases). The CDR3 contains 13 residues. V shed 4 bases and J shed 4 bases, with 10 bases lying between them. CDR1 SGHTA and CDR2 FQGNSA come from the germline V gene. The CDR3 reads CASSSQGTYGYTF. The CDR3 DNA reads as TGTGCCAGCAGCTCACAGGGAACCTATGGCTACACCTTC.

The V gene is TRBV9, the J gene TRBJ2-5; D unresolved. With the DNA end fitting TRBJ2-7 better, the J assignment may be wrong. The V gene's germline CDR1 is SGDLS and CDR2 YYNGEE. The CDR3 runs to 16 residues. CDR3 region: CASSAGPDERSGEQYF. CDR3 coding DNA: TGTGCCAGCAGCGCCGGTCCCGACGAGCGTTCCGGCGAGCAGTACTTC.

The chain links TRBV5-1 to TRBJ2-1, with 8 positions matching TRBD2. Germline loops: CDR1 SGHRS, CDR2 YFSETQ. The J segment lost 6 bases and the V segment lost 1 base, leaving 6 bases of the junction unmatched. There are 15 residues in the CDR3. The CDR3 sequence is CASSLTSGSINEQFF. DNA for the CDR3: TGCGCCAGCAGCTTGACCAGCGGGAGTATCAATGAGCAGTTCTTC.

The genes are TRBV5-1 and TRBJ1-1; D remains unclear. V was shortened by 2 bases and J by 7 bases, with 21 bases between the two germline ends. This CDR3 comprises 16 residues. Germline V CDR1 and CDR2: SGHRS, YFSETQ. CDR3 loop: CASSFRELLTEGEAFF. CDR3 coding DNA: TGCGCCAGCAGCTTCCGGGAACTCCTAACGGAGGGTGAAGCTTTCTTT.